This TCR beta chain was identified in a study of T-cell memory formation after mild COVID-19. Study observations and caveats: Some clones that responded turned up in pre-infection memory, which suggests that cross-reactive memory joined in.

On this clonotype itself: No antigen is known for it.

Barcoded TCR alpha and TCR beta cDNA libraries with UMIs came from 5'RACE using constant-segment primers. TCRdb analysed the 5' RACE reads with MiXCR anew, one entry per CDR3 protein. The table has 45,000 to 65,000 distinct CDR3 sequences, over 7.5% seen once. The CDR3 sequence is 15 residues long. V lost 3 bases and J lost 0, with 11 bases in between. Germline CDR1 reads LGHNA; CDR2 reads YNFKEQ. The TCR comes from a man between 18 and 35 years old who had mild COVID-19 (a few samples of this study predate the infection). Cell type and time point are not known. This chain connects TRBV4-2 to TRBJ1-2; unclear D gene. The sequenced material came from PBMCs or a T cell subset sorted from them (not recorded which). The DNA for the CDR3 is TGTGCCAGCAGCCAGCTCAGAGACGCTAACTATGGCTACACCTTC. As protein: CASSQLRDANYGYTF.